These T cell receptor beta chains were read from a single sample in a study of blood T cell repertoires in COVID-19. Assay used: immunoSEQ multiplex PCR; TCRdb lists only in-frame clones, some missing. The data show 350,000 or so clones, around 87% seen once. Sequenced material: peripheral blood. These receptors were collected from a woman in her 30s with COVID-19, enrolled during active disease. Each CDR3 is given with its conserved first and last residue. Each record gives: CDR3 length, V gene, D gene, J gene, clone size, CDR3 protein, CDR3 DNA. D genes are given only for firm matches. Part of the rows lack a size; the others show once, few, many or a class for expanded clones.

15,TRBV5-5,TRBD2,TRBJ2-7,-,CASSQTSGSSNEQYF,TGTGCCAGCAGCCAGACTAGCGGGAGTTCGAACGAGCAGTACTTC
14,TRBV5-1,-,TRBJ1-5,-,CASSLSGDRQPQHF,TGCGCCAGCAGCTTATCAGGGGACCGTCAGCCCCAGCATTTT
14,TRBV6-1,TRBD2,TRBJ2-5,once,CASSEASGGETQYF,TGTGCCAGCAGTGAAGCAAGCGGGGGGGAGACCCAGTACTTC
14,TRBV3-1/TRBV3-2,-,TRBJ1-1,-,CASSQGLRVTEAFF,TGTGCCAGCAGCCAAGGTCTCAGGGTCACTGAAGCTTTCTTT
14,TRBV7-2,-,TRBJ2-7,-,CASNPSPERYEQYF,TGTGCCAGCAACCCGTCCCCTGAACGGTACGAGCAGTACTTC
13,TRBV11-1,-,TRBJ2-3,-,CASSPLGGDTQYF,TGTGCCAGCAGTCCCCTAGGAGGAGATACGCAGTATTTT
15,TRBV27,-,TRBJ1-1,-,CASSLSFQGNTEAFF,TGTGCCAGCAGTTTATCGTTTCAGGGGAACACTGAAGCTTTCTTT
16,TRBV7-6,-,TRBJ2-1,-,CASSLSSLTILNEQFF,TGTGCCAGCAGCTTATCTAGCCTGACAATTCTTAATGAGCAGTTCTTC
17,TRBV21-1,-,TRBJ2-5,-,CASSPKGRLAPQETQYF,TGTGCCAGCAGCCCCAAAGGGAGACTAGCGCCTCAAGAGACCCAGTACTTC
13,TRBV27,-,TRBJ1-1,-,CASSLSVNTEAFF,TGTGCCAGCAGTTTGAGTGTGAACACTGAAGCTTTCTTT
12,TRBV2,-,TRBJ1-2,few,CASMYRNYGYTF,TGTGCCAGCATGTACAGAAACTATGGCTACACCTTC
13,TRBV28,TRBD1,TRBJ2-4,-,CASSKDRGGIQYF,TGTGCCAGCAGTAAAGACAGGGGAGGAATTCAGTACTTC
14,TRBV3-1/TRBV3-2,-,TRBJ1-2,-,CASSQDGAGYGYTF,TGTGCCAGCAGCCAAGATGGGGCAGGCTATGGCTACACCTTC
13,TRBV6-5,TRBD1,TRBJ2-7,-,CASSWDRGNGQYF,TGTGCCAGCAGTTGGGACAGAGGAAACGGGCAGTACTTC
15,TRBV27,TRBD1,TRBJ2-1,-,CASSLLQGMVNEQFF,TGTGCCAGCAGTTTATTACAGGGGATGGTCAATGAGCAGTTCTTC
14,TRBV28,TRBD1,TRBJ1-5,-,CASSWDRRAQPQHF,TGTGCCAGCAGTTGGGACAGACGGGCTCAGCCCCAGCATTTT
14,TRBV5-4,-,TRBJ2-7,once,CASSSDSRTYEQYF,TGTGCCAGCAGCTCAGACAGTCGCACCTACGAGCAGTACTTC
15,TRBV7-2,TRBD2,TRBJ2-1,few,CASSQGLVASTEQFF,TGTGCCAGCAGCCAGGGACTAGTGGCGTCGACTGAGCAGTTCTTC
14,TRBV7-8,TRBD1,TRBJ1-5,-,CASRLTGGRQPQHF,TGTGCCAGCAGATTAACAGGGGGCCGTCAGCCCCAGCATTTT
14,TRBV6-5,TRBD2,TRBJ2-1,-,CASRAGLATNEQFF,TGTGCCAGCAGGGCGGGACTAGCGACCAATGAGCAGTTCTTC
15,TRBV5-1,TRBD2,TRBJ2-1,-,CASRAWLAAHNEQFF,TGCGCCAGCAGAGCATGGCTAGCGGCTCACAATGAGCAGTTCTTC
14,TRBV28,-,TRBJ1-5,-,CASRKTALNQPQHF,TGTGCCAGCCGTAAGACAGCACTTAATCAGCCCCAGCATTTT
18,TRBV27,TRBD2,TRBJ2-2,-,CASALGPPSGRSTGELFF,TGTGCCAGCGCCTTGGGCCCGCCTAGCGGGAGATCGACCGGGGAGCTGTTTTTT
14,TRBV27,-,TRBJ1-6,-,CASSATGYNSPLHF,TGTGCCAGCAGTGCGACAGGTTATAATTCACCCCTCCACTTT
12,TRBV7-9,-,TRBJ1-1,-,CASSAQGTEAFF,TGTGCCAGCAGCGCACAGGGAACTGAAGCTTTCTTT
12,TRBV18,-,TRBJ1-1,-,CASSPLQGEAFF,TGTGCCAGCTCACCACTACAGGGCGAAGCTTTCTTT
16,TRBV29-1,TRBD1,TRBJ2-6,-,CSVEWDRAPGANVLTF,TGCAGCGTTGAATGGGACAGGGCCCCTGGGGCCAACGTCCTGACTTTC
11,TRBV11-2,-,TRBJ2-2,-,CATGNTGELFF,TGTGCAACGGGGAACACCGGGGAGCTGTTTTTT
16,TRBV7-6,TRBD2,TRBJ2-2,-,CASSSLAGVNTGELFF,TGTGCCAGCAGCTCACTAGCGGGAGTTAACACCGGGGAGCTGTTTTTT
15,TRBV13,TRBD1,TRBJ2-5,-,CASSLVVQGRETQYF,TGTGCCAGCAGCTTAGTAGTACAGGGGCGAGAGACCCAGTACTTC
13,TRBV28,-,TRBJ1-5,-,CASSLFNQQPQHF,TGTGCCAGCAGTTTATTCAATCAGCAGCCCCAGCATTTT
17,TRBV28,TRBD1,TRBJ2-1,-,CASSSPPGTGGHDEQFF,TGTGCCAGCAGCTCACCCCCCGGGACAGGGGGCCATGATGAGCAGTTCTTC
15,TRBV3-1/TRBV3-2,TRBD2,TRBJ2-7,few,CASSPVGAGGGEQYF,TGTGCCAGCAGCCCCGTGGGAGCGGGAGGTGGTGAGCAGTACTTC
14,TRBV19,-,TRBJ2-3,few,CASSNSGSTDTQYF,TGTGCCAGTAGTAACAGCGGTAGCACAGATACGCAGTATTTT
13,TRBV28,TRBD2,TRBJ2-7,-,CASRLASSYEQYF,TGTGCCAGCAGACTAGCGTCTTCCTACGAGCAGTACTTC
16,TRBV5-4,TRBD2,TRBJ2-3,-,CASSLEGGLGPDTQYF,TGTGCCAGCAGCTTGGAGGGGGGACTAGGCCCAGATACGCAGTATTTT
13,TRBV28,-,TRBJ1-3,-,CASSFRSGNTIYF,TGTGCCAGCAGTTTCAGGTCTGGAAACACCATATATTTT
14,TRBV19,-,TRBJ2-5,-,CASSPVLSSETQYF,TGTGCCAGTAGTCCCGTGCTTAGTTCGGAGACCCAGTACTTC
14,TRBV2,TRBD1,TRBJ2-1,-,CASSELGTENEQFF,TGTGCCAGCAGTGAACTAGGGACAGAAAATGAGCAGTTCTTC
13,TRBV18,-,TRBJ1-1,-,CASSLTGNTEAFF,TGTGCCAGCTCACTGACAGGGAACACTGAAGCTTTCTTT
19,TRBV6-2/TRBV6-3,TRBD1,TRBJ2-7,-,CASSLNLNHRDRAPYEQYF,TGTGCCAGCAGTCTCAACCTCAACCACCGGGACAGGGCCCCTTACGAGCAGTACTTC